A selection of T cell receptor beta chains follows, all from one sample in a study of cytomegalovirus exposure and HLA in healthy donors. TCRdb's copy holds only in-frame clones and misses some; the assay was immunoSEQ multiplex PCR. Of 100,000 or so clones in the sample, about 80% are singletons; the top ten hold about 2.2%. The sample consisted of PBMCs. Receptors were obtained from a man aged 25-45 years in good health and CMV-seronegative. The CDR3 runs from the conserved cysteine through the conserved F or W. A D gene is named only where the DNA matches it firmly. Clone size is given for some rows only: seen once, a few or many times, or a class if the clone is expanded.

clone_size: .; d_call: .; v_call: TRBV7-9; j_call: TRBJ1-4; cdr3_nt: TGTGCCAGCAGCTTAGCGACTGAAGGAAAACTGTTTTTT; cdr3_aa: CASSLATEGKLFF
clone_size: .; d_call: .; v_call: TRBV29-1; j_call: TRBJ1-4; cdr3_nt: TGCAGCGGCCGGGATCAAGGGGAAAAACTGTTTTTT; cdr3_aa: CSGRDQGEKLFF
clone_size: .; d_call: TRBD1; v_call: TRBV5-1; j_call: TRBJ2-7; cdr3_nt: TGCGCCAGCAGCTTGGACTCCGGGACAGGCTACGAGCAGTACTTC; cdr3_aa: CASSLDSGTGYEQYF
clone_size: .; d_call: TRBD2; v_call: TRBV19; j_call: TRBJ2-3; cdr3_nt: TGTGCCAGTAGTATCCAGCTAGCGGGAGGGACGGGAGATACGCAGTATTTT; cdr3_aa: CASSIQLAGGTGDTQYF
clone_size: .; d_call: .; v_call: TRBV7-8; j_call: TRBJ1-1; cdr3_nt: TGTGCCAGCAGCTTTTCGGGAACTGAAGCTTTCTTT; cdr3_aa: CASSFSGTEAFF
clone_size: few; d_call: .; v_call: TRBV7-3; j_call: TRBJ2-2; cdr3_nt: TGTGCCAGCAGCCGGTCAGGCGGGCAGCATAAAACCGGGGAGCTGTTTTTT; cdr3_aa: CASSRSGGQHKTGELFF
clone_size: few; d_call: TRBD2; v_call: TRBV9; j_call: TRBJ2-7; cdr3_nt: TGTGCCAGCAGCCTAGGGGGGACTAGCGGGGAGGAGCAGTACTTC; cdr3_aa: CASSLGGTSGEEQYF
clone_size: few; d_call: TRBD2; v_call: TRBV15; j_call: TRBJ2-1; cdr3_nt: TGTGCCACCAGCAGCGCCGGGACTAGCGGGAGGGGTGAGCAGTTCTTC; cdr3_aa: CATSSAGTSGRGEQFF
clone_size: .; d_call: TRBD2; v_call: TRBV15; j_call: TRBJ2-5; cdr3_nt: TGTGCCACCAGTAAGACTAGCGGGTTCGTCGGAGAGACCCAGTACTTC; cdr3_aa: CATSKTSGFVGETQYF
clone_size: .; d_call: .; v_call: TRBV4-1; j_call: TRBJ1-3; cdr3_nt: TGCGCCAGCAGCCAAGCAAGGGGCTCTGGAAACACCATATATTTT; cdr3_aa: CASSQARGSGNTIYF
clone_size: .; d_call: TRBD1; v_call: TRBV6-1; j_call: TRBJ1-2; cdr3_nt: TGTGCCAGCAGGAGTCCCGGGACAGGGTGGTATGGCTACACCTTC; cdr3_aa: CASRSPGTGWYGYTF
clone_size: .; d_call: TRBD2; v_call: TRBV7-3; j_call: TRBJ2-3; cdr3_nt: TGTGCCAGCAGCCCACGAGCTAGCGGACACACAGATACGCAGTATTTT; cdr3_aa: CASSPRASGHTDTQYF
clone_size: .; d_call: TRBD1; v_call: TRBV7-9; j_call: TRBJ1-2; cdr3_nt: TGTGCCAGCAGAAGCGGACAGGTCTATGGCTACACCTTC; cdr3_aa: CASRSGQVYGYTF
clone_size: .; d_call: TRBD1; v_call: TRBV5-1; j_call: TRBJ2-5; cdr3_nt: TGCGCCAGCAGCAACCCGGGACAGTCGTTGGAGACCCAGTACTTC; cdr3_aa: CASSNPGQSLETQYF
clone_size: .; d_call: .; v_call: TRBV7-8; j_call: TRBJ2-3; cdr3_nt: TGTGCCAGCAGGGGGCCAGGAGAAGATACGCAGTATTTT; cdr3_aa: CASRGPGEDTQYF